This T cell receptor (beta chain) was obtained from a study of cytomegalovirus exposure and HLA in healthy donors. Overall study findings and caveats: Within the data, a cluster of highly shared sequence variants was likely a sequencing artifact. Differences between HLA loci emerged in a later analysis of TCR association rates, with DRB1 most and HLA-C fewest. Presence/absence analyses assumed roughly uniform sequencing depth across donors.

The germline gives CDR1 MRHNA, CDR2 SNTAGT. Trimming cost V 0 bases and J 4 bases, with 8 bases left between them. The length of the CDR3 is 14 residues. 60 Vbeta and 13 Jbeta primers were used in PCR. The repertoire was sequenced with immunoSEQ multiplex PCR; TCRdb's copy has only in-frame clones and lacks some. Among over 100,000 clones listed, roughly 80% were seen once. Points on this clone: Its antigen is not identified.

Healthy bone marrow donors made up the cohort. Sequencing was performed on PBMCs. The V call is TRBV6-4, the J call TRBJ2-3, with TRBD2 as a possible D gene (5 bases). This sequence originates from a man aged 25 to 45 in good health and CMV-seronegative. The CDR3 protein is CASSDSVGADTQYF. The CDR3 region has the DNA TGTGCCAGCAGTGACTCAGTCGGGGCAGATACGCAGTATTTT.